The rows below give T cell receptor beta chains drawn from one sample of a study of T cell responses to AZD1222 COVID-19 vaccine. Measured with immunoSEQ multiplex PCR; TCRdb has only the in-frame clones, and not every one. The sample has roughly 85,000 clones, 90% seen once; the top ten hold 3% to 3.5%. Sequences were derived from peripheral blood, sampled 28 days after the second AZD1222 dose. The receptors here all came from an adult who received the AZD1222 COVID-19 vaccine. CDR3s include the opening cysteine and the closing phenylalanine or tryptophan. D genes are given only for firm matches. Clone size is shown for a subset of rows, as once, few, many or a class of expanded clone.

j_gene: TRBJ2-3
v_gene: TRBV2
abundance: NA
d_gene: NA
len: 12
CDR3nt: TGTGCCAGCAGTGTAGGCGGGGATACGCAGTATTTT
CDR3aa: CASSVGGDTQYF

j_gene: TRBJ1-1
v_gene: TRBV19
abundance: NA
d_gene: NA
len: 13
CDR3nt: TGTGCCGCCTCCGGGACAAAGAACACTGAAGCTTTCTTT
CDR3aa: CAASGTKNTEAFF

j_gene: TRBJ1-6
v_gene: TRBV7-3
abundance: NA
d_gene: TRBD1
len: 15
CDR3nt: TGTGCCAGCAGCCTGGGGGGACAGTCAGAATCACCCCTCCACTTT
CDR3aa: CASSLGGQSESPLHF

j_gene: TRBJ2-3
v_gene: TRBV18
abundance: NA
d_gene: TRBD1
len: 13
CDR3nt: TGTGCCAGCTCTCAGGGGGCCACAGATACGCAGTATTTT
CDR3aa: CASSQGATDTQYF

j_gene: TRBJ1-5
v_gene: TRBV6-6
abundance: once
d_gene: NA
len: 13
CDR3nt: TGTGCCAGCAGCGAGTCTGAGGGTCCGCCCCAGCATTTT
CDR3aa: CASSESEGPPQHF

j_gene: TRBJ2-1
v_gene: TRBV11-3
abundance: NA
d_gene: TRBD2
len: 15
CDR3nt: TGTGCCAGCAGCTCCTCTAGCGGGGCCTACAATGAGCAGTTCTTC
CDR3aa: CASSSSSGAYNEQFF

j_gene: TRBJ1-1
v_gene: TRBV25-1
abundance: NA
d_gene: TRBD1
len: 12
CDR3nt: TGTGCCAGCAGACCGGGACAGCATAAAGCTTTCTTT
CDR3aa: CASRPGQHKAFF

j_gene: TRBJ2-1
v_gene: TRBV25-1
abundance: NA
d_gene: TRBD2
len: 16
CDR3nt: TGTGCCAGCAGTGAAGTCGGACTAGCCACCTACAATGAGCAGTTCTTC
CDR3aa: CASSEVGLATYNEQFF

j_gene: TRBJ1-1
v_gene: TRBV12-3/TRBV12-4
abundance: NA
d_gene: NA
len: 11
CDR3nt: TGTGCCAGCAGTTTGTCAGATGAAGCTTTCTTT
CDR3aa: CASSLSDEAFF

j_gene: TRBJ2-7
v_gene: TRBV10-3
abundance: NA
d_gene: NA
len: 16
CDR3nt: TGTGCCATCAGTGATGGAGTGAGGCCCGCCGCCTACGAGCAGTACTTC
CDR3aa: CAISDGVRPAAYEQYF

j_gene: TRBJ2-7
v_gene: TRBV11-3
abundance: once
d_gene: NA
len: 17
CDR3nt: TGTGCCAGCAGCCCCCCCGCGGCACAGGTACTTTCCTACGAGCAGTACTTC
CDR3aa: CASSPPAAQVLSYEQYF

j_gene: TRBJ1-1
v_gene: TRBV12-3/TRBV12-4
abundance: NA
d_gene: TRBD1
len: 13
CDR3nt: TGTGCCAGCAGCCTCCCTCGACAGGGTGAAGCTTTCTTT
CDR3aa: CASSLPRQGEAFF